The 5 T cell receptor beta chains given below trace back to one sample, sequenced in a study of blood T cells in healthy people across ages. The second PCR ran 7 to 11 cycles with a sample-barcoded 5' primer and J-beta primers. TCRdb re-derived calls from the 5' RACE reads in MiXCR, one entry per CDR3 protein. The sample holds about 970,000 distinct CDR3 sequences, roughly 51% seen once. Sequenced material: blood. Every receptor here comes from an older woman in good health.

The chain carries TRBV29-1 and TRBJ1-1; D unresolved. The germline CDR1 and CDR2 sequences are SQVTM and ANQGSEA. Trimming stripped 4 bases from V and 4 bases from J, with 13 bases between. CDR3 length: 13 residues. The CDR3 nucleotides are TGCAGCGTTGGGCCGCCCTTGAGCACTGAAGCTTTCTTT. Protein: CSVGPPLSTEAFF.

Details on this clonotype: One end of the junction does not line up with germline, which may come from a read error. The chain employs TRBV2 and TRBJ2-7, with 7 nucleotides matching TRBD2. The CDR3 has 15 residues. The germline V gene has CDR1 SNHLY and CDR2 FYNNEI. The CDR3 nucleotides are TGTACCAGCAGTGAGCTAGGACTAGGCCACTACGAGCAGTACTTC. This gives the protein CTSSELGLGHYEQYF.

The chain uses TRBV25-1 and TRBJ2-2, with D possibly matching TRBD1 (6 bases). Trimming left V 8 bases short and J 5 bases short, with 18 bases between. The CDR3 has 15 amino acids. Per germline, CDR1 MGHDK and CDR2 SYGVNS. CDR3 sequence: CASRPAGEGTGELFF. The CDR3 region has the DNA TGTGCCAGCCGTCCGGCAGGGGAAGGGACCGGGGAGCTGTTTTTT.

This clonotype was observed a handful of times. The chain carries TRBV5-1 and TRBJ1-2; 7 bases align to TRBD1. Germline-derived CDR1 and CDR2 are SGHRS and YFSETQ. V lost 4 bases, J lost 0 bases, and 6 bases stayed unmatched. The CDR3 totals 15 residues. The CDR3 region is CASSPTTGTNYGYTF. CDR3 in DNA: TGCGCCAGCAGCCCAACGACAGGGACTAACTATGGCTACACCTTC. Using reference TRBV5-1 and TRBJ1-2 for the parts outside the CDR3, the full variable domain is KAGVTQTPRYLIKTRGQQVTLSCSPISGHRSVSWYQQTPGQGLQFLFEYFSETQRNKGNFPGRFSGRQFSNSRSEMNVSTLELGDSALYLCASSPTTGTNYGYTFGSGTRLTVV.

This chain joins TRBV2 and TRBJ1-2, with a possible D match to TRBD1 (5 bases). The V gene lost 6 bases and the J gene lost 0 bases, with 17 bases spanning the gap. Germline CDR1 reads SNHLY; CDR2 reads FYNNEI. The CDR3 spans 16 residues. The CDR3 coding sequence is TGTGCCAGCAGGGCCTTACCCCGGACATCTAACTATGGCTACACCTTC. Its translation: CASRALPRTSNYGYTF.